The 24 T cell receptor beta chains reported below all come from one sample, sequenced in a study of cytotoxic CD8 clonotypes in ibrutinib-treated CLL. TCRdb's table, derived via immunoSEQ multiplex PCR, lists solely in-frame clones and lacks some. The sample comprises about 140,000 clones, around 93% of which are singletons, and 10% to 14% rests with the top ten. The specimen comprised PBMCs, sampled after 12 months of ibrutinib treatment. Receptors originate from a human donor with chronic lymphocytic leukemia.

This clone was counted once. The chain couples TRBV27 to TRBJ2-2; 8 nucleotides align to TRBD2. With 8 bases clipped from V and 5 bases from J, the junction kept 10 bases outside the gene matches. The V gene's germline CDR1 is MNHEY and CDR2 SMNVEV (reference sequence). CDR3 size: 15 residues. The DNA for the CDR3 is TGTGCCAGCCAACGACGCGGGAGGACTACCGGGGAGCTGTTTTTT. Amino acid sequence: CASQRRGRTTGELFF.

This clone has a single count. The rearrangement joins TRBV5-5 to TRBJ1-5; 7 nucleotides align to TRBD1. The CDR3 extends over 15 amino acids. V shed 0 bases and J 5 bases; nucleotides not matched to a gene: 5. The germline V gene has CDR1 SGHKS and CDR2 YYEKEE (reference sequence). CDR3 region: CASSLAPTGDQPQHF. CDR3 DNA sequence: TGTGCCAGCAGCTTGGCGCCTACAGGGGATCAGCCCCAGCATTTT. Supplemented by reference TRBV5-5 and TRBJ1-5, the full variable domain reads DAGVTQSPTHLIKTRGQQVTLRCSPISGHKSVSWYQQVLGQGPQFIFQYYEKEERGRGNFPDRFSARQFPNYSSELNVNALLLGDSALYLCASSLAPTGDQPQHFGDGTRLSIL.

The rearrangement joins TRBV7-2 to TRBJ2-3; D possibly corresponds to TRBD1 (5 bases). Per the germline V gene, CDR1 is SGHTA and CDR2 is FQGNSA. Trimming pared 4 bases from V and 1 base from J, leaving 9 bases between. The CDR3 totals 14 residues. The CDR3 nucleotides read TGTGCCAGCAGCTACAGGACGGGCACAGATACGCAGTATTTT. Protein: CASSYRTGTDTQYF.

V and J are TRBV7-9 and TRBJ2-3, with D possibly being TRBD1 (6 bases). The CDR3 is made up of 15 amino acids. The germline V gene has CDR1 SEHNR and CDR2 FQNEAQ (reference sequence). V lost 0 bases, J lost 4 bases, and 11 bases lay in between. CDR3: CASSLADRNPDTQYF. The CDR3, as DNA: TGTGCCAGCAGCTTAGCTGACAGGAACCCAGATACGCAGTATTTT.

This clone was seen once. The genes are TRBV11-3 and TRBJ2-7; tentatively, D is TRBD1 (5 bases). The V gene lost 8 bases and the J gene lost 3 bases, with 14 bases spanning the gap. Germline CDR1 is SGHNT and CDR2 is YENEEA. The CDR3 is 13 residues long. Here the CDR3 reads CASSEQAGYEQYF. In DNA form, the CDR3 reads TGTGCCAGCTCTGAACAGGCAGGCTACGAGCAGTACTTC.

The J gene is TRBJ2-3, the V gene TRBV9; D ambiguous. Germline assignment: CDR1 SGDLS and CDR2 YYNGEE. CDR3 length: 14 residues. V was trimmed by 1 base and J by 2 bases, leaving 8 bases between them. CDR3 sequence reads: CASSVFRTTDTQYF. The CDR3 DNA sequence: TGTGCCAGCAGCGTATTCCGGACCACAGATACGCAGTATTTT.

This chain links TRBV14 with TRBJ2-7; 11 nucleotides match TRBD1. This CDR3 region has 15 residues. The V segment lost 1 base and the J segment 6 bases; nucleotides outside the gene matches: 5. Germline V gives CDR1 SGHDN, CDR2 FVKESK. The CDR3 DNA reads as TGTGCCAGCAGCCAAGTCCGGGACAGGGGGGCCGAGCAGTACTTC. This translates into CASSQVRDRGAEQYF.

The chain couples TRBV28 to TRBJ2-1; weak D call: TRBD1 (6 bases). This CDR3 has 15 residues. The ends were cut back, 3 bases at V and 10 bases at J, with 19 bases in the middle. Germline CDR1 is MDHEN and CDR2 is SYDVKM. This CDR3 reads CASSFSGHAPPEQFF. For the CDR3, the DNA is TGTGCCAGCAGTTTCTCGGGACACGCACCGCCCGAGCAGTTCTTC.

J is TRBJ2-1 and V is TRBV27, with D perhaps matching TRBD2 (6 bases). The CDR3 sequence is 12 residues long. Germline CDR1 is MNHEY and CDR2 is SMNVEV (reference sequence). V lost 2 bases and J lost 10, with 9 bases in between. CDR3 bases: TGTGCCAGCAGTTTACGGGCGGGGGAGCAGTTCTTC. Protein product: CASSLRAGEQFF.

V gene TRBV7-3 combines with J gene TRBJ2-2; 8 bases map to TRBD2. Unmatched junction bases numbered 7, after V lost 5 bases and J lost 5 bases. The CDR3 totals 15 residues. Germline assignment: CDR1 SGHTA and CDR2 FQGTGA. The CDR3 reads CASSRRERETGELFF. CDR3 bases: TGTGCCAGCAGCCGGAGGGAGCGGGAGACCGGGGAGCTGTTTTTT.

The chain joins TRBV5-1 to TRBJ2-2, with TRBD1 matching over 7 bases. Per germline, CDR1 SGHRS and CDR2 YFSETQ. CDR3 length: 15 residues. V trimming: 3 bases; J trimming: 0 bases; junction bases outside the gene matches: 2. The CDR3 sequence is CASSWDSSNTGELFF. CDR3 nucleotides: TGCGCCAGCAGCTGGGACAGCTCGAACACCGGGGAGCTGTTTTTT.

This CDR3 reads CAWRGGYNQPQHF. Here the CDR3 DNA reads TGTGCCTGGAGGGGTGGGTACAATCAGCCCCAGCATTTT. The chain uses TRBV30 and TRBJ1-5; D is unclear. CDR3 length: 13 amino acids. The V end lost 3 bases, the J end lost 3 bases, and 9 bases lay between the germline ends. Germline V lookup: CDR1 GTSNPN, CDR2 SVGIG (reference sequence). The variable domain in full, with the rest retrieved from reference TRBV30 and TRBJ1-5, is SQTIHQWPATLVQPVGSPLSLECTVEGTSNPNLYWYRQAAGRGLQLLFYSVGIGQISSEVPQNLSASRPQDRQFILSSKKLLLSDSGFYLCAWRGGYNQPQHFGDGTRLSIL.

This chain links TRBV13 with TRBJ1-3; D uncertain. Trimming pared 0 bases from V and 3 bases from J, leaving 12 bases between. The CDR3 has 16 residues. Germline CDR1 PRHDT, CDR2 FYEKMQ (reference sequence). The CDR3 protein is CASSLGSLSGGNTIYF. The CDR3 DNA sequence: TGTGCCAGCAGCTTAGGAAGCCTGAGCGGTGGAAACACCATATATTTT. Full variable domain (rest looked up from reference TRBV13 and TRBJ1-3): AAGVIQSPRHLIKEKRETATLKCYPIPRHDTVYWYQQGPGQDPQFLISFYEKMQSDKGSIPDRFSAQQFSDYHSELNMSSLELGDSALYFCASSLGSLSGGNTIYFGEGSWLTVV.

This clone has a single count. V gene TRBV6-5 combines with J gene TRBJ1-2; a weak D match, TRBD1 (5 bases). The CDR3 has 16 residues. Germline V lookup: CDR1 MNHEY, CDR2 SVGAGI. V gave up 0 bases and J gave up 4 bases, with 15 bases separating them. Written as DNA, the CDR3 is TGTGCCAGCAGTTACTCTCCTCTCCGAGGGGCCTATGGCTACACCTTC. This sequence encodes CASSYSPLRGAYGYTF.

J is TRBJ2-7 and V is TRBV5-5, with 12 bases lining up with TRBD1. The CDR3 runs 16 residues. Germline V lookup: CDR1 SGHKS, CDR2 YYEKEE (reference sequence). V lost 0 bases and J lost 6; bases outside the gene matches: 7. In nucleotides, the CDR3 is TGTGCCAGCAGCTTGGCCCTTGGGACAGGGGGCGCCGAGCAGTACTTC. This encodes CASSLALGTGGAEQYF.

The J gene is TRBJ1-1, the V gene TRBV9; D not resolved. CDR3 length: 15 amino acids. Germline CDR1 reads SGDLS; CDR2 reads YYNGEE. The V end lost 3 bases, the J end lost 2 bases, and 14 bases lay between the germline ends. The CDR3 DNA reads TGTGCCAGCAGCGCGTACTCGGCCATCAACACTGAAGCTTTCTTT. The encoded protein is CASSAYSAINTEAFF.

This sequence joins TRBV7-9 and TRBJ2-7; D may match TRBD1 or TRBD2 (5 bases each). The CDR3 runs 13 residues. The germline V gene encodes CDR1 SEHNR and CDR2 FQNEAQ (reference sequence). Trimming left V 6 bases short and J 5 bases short, with 14 bases between. In DNA, the CDR3 is TGTGCCAGCAGGATGGGGACGGGAAACGAGCAGTACTTC. Translated: CASRMGTGNEQYF.

This chain connects TRBV15 to TRBJ1-4; D might be TRBD1 (6 bases). Germline CDR1 reads LNHNV; CDR2 reads YYDKDF (reference sequence). This CDR3 contains 14 residues. Trimming shortened V by 3 bases and J by 7 bases, and 12 bases separated the two germline ends. The CDR3 sequence is CATSSRGWGEKLFF. In nucleotides, the CDR3 is TGTGCCACCAGCAGCAGGGGCTGGGGTGAAAAACTGTTTTTT.

This chain links TRBV7-3 with TRBJ2-2, with D unresolved. CDR3 length: 13 amino acids. CDR1 is SGHTA and CDR2 is FQGTGA in the germline V gene. V was clipped by 2 bases and J by 4 bases, with 5 bases between them. CDR3 protein: CASSLAATGELFF. The CDR3 DNA reads as TGTGCCAGCAGCTTAGCGGCCACCGGGGAGCTGTTTTTT.

The gene calls are TRBV28 and TRBJ2-3, with 8 bases matching TRBD1. Germline CDR1 reads MDHEN; CDR2 reads SYDVKM. The CDR3 length is 15 residues. V shed 5 bases and J 0 bases; nucleotides not matched to a gene: 4. The CDR3 nucleotides read TGTGCCAGCAGTCGACAGGGGTCTAGCACAGATACGCAGTATTTT. Translated: CASSRQGSSTDTQYF. Drawing the rest from reference TRBV28 and TRBJ2-3, the complete variable domain is DVKVTQSSRYLVKRTGEKVFLECVQDMDHENMFWYRQDPGLGLRLIYFSYDVKMKEKGDIPEGYSVSREKKERFSLILESASTNQTSMYLCASSRQGSSTDTQYFGPGTRLTVL.

The chain links TRBV2 to TRBJ2-1; D ambiguous. In germline, CDR1 is SNHLY, CDR2 FYNNEI. The CDR3 extends over 15 amino acids. The V end lost 6 bases, the J end lost 2 bases, and 14 bases lay between the germline ends. The chain's CDR3 is CASSPGGDPYNEQFF. CDR3 bases: TGTGCCAGCAGCCCGGGCGGAGATCCCTACAATGAGCAGTTCTTC.

The V call is TRBV2, the J call TRBJ2-2, with no clear D. This CDR3 comprises 17 residues. Germline loops: CDR1 SNHLY, CDR2 FYNNEI. V was clipped by 3 bases and J by 0 bases, with 14 bases between them. The CDR3 coding sequence is TGTGCCAGCAGTGATGGGCCAGGCCCATCGAACACCGGGGAGCTGTTTTTT. Protein: CASSDGPGPSNTGELFF.

The V call is TRBV27, the J call TRBJ2-5; TRBD1 aligns across 9 bases. CDR1 is MNHEY, CDR2 SMNVEV, per germline (reference sequence). CDR3 length: 16 amino acids. Germline trimming cut 6 bases from V and 2 bases from J; bases unmatched to any gene: 10. The CDR3 region has the DNA TGTGCCAGCAGGGGGACAGGGCTTGTCCCTCAAGAGACCCAGTACTTC. Protein sequence: CASRGTGLVPQETQYF.

This chain joins TRBV28 and TRBJ1-1; no clear D. V lost 2 bases, J lost 3 bases, and 13 bases lay in between. In germline, CDR1 is MDHEN, CDR2 SYDVKM. The CDR3 loop spans 15 amino acids. CDR3 amino acids: CASSLRSSPDTEAFF. CDR3 nucleotide sequence: TGTGCCAGCAGTTTACGGAGTAGTCCGGACACTGAAGCTTTCTTT. Full variable domain (outside the CDR3, taken from reference TRBV28 and TRBJ1-1): DVKVTQSSRYLVKRTGEKVFLECVQDMDHENMFWYRQDPGLGLRLIYFSYDVKMKEKGDIPEGYSVSREKKERFSLILESASTNQTSMYLCASSLRSSPDTEAFFGQGTRLTVV.